This TCR beta chain originates from a study of T-cell memory formation after mild COVID-19. Turning to the study itself: TCR clustering was largely donor specific. Study conclusions and caveats: A second wave expanding day 15 to 37 was CD4+-biased; contracting clones were balanced. Largely, contracting CD4+ clones fell within CM and EM, and contracting CD8+ clones within EMRA.

V lost 4 bases and J lost 4, with 11 bases in between. The CDR3 runs to 14 residues. Germline V gives CDR1 LNHDA, CDR2 SQIVND (reference sequence). Using constant-segment primers, 5'RACE produced TCR alpha and TCR beta cDNA libraries carrying sample barcodes and UMIs. Via MiXCR, TCRdb re-called the 5' RACE reads, giving one row per CDR3 protein. Here the sample spans about 390,000 distinct CDR3 sequences, around a fifth being singletons. For this clonotype: Its antigen remains unknown.

The rearrangement links TRBV19 to TRBJ1-5; maybe TRBD1 (5 bases). This clonotype was sampled from an adult woman who had mild COVID-19 (a few samples of this study predate the infection). Cell type and time point are not known. Source material: PBMCs or a T cell subset sorted from them (not recorded which). The CDR3 sequence: CASSKQVGNQPQHF. Here the CDR3 DNA reads TGTGCCAGTAGTAAACAGGTAGGGAATCAGCCCCAGCATTTT.